The clone carrying this T cell receptor (beta chain) appeared a few times. What it binds is not known. This entry is derived from a study of CD8 T cells in ankylosing spondylitis. The study, taken as a whole, reports: Seemingly characteristic of ankylosing spondylitis blood was a TCR beta motif consisting of 7 or 8 highly homologous variants. Disease-linked clones, CD8+, were relatively rare in peripheral blood.

Germline CDR1 GTSNPN, CDR2 SVGIG (reference sequence). The length of the CDR3 is 14 residues. The ends lost 7 bases at V and 3 bases at J; junction bases unmatched: 11. Using quantitative 5'-RACE with molecular barcodes, the authors made TCR beta libraries. Each CDR3 protein is one row after TCRdb ran MiXCR on the 5' RACE reads. Of about 420,000 distinct CDR3 sequences in the sample, about 22% were seen once. The chain employs TRBV30 and TRBJ2-7, with 8 bases fitting TRBD1. This TCR came from a male donor with ankylosing spondylitis. The sample consisted of blood, either unsorted or a sorted T cell fraction (not recorded which). The CDR3 region has the DNA TGTGCCTCAGACTTAGGACAGGGAATCTACGAGCAGTACTTC. Translating it yields CASDLGQGIYEQYF.